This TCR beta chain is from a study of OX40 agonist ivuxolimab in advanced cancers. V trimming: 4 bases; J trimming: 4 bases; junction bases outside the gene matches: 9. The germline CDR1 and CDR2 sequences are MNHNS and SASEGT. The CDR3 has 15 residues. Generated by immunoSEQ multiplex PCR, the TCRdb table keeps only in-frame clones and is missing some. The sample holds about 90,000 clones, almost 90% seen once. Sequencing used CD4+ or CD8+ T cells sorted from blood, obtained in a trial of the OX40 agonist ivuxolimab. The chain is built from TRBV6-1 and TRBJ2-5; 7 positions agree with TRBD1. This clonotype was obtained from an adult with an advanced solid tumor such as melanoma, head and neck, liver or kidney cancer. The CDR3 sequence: CASSGNRGGLETQYF. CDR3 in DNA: TGTGCCAGCAGTGGCAACAGGGGTGGTTTAGAGACCCAGTACTTC.